This T cell receptor (beta chain) appears in the sequencing data of a study of control samples from healthy donors and cancer patients (TCRdb year 2020). Taken from the germline V gene, the CDR1 and CDR2 loops are KGHDR and SFDVKD. Measured from the cysteine to the phenylalanine, the CDR3 is 17 residues long. Only CDR3 DNA is held: 51 bases, read in frame from base 1. For this chain, trimming is 3 bases at the V end and 5 bases at the J end, and the number of junction bases without a gene match is 11. To note about this clone: Its antigen target is currently unknown. Base quality data are lacking; no much larger clone is found one base away.

Library construction relied on the immunoSEQ multiplex PCR assay. In TCRdb, the immuneACCESS table is reduced to in-frame sequences with V and J assigned. These tables do not hold every clone; where another copy was compared, an unresolved V gene accounts for under half, and the others remain unexplained. Counted in this sample were some 150,000 clones; about 89% of them appeared once. The ten largest clones take up around 4.9% of the sample. The TCR comes from a man younger than 40 in good health. The sequenced sample consisted of blood. The receptor chain draws on TRBV24-1 and TRBJ2-2; the junction holds 7 bases that match TRBD1. The CDR3 corresponds to CATSDPGRTGRTGELFF. The nucleotides read TGTGCCACCAGTGATCCAGGTCGGACAGGCCGTACCGGGGAGCTGTTTTTT.